This TCR beta chain was captured in a study of cytomegalovirus exposure and HLA in healthy donors. General observations from the study: A few of the chains that were CMV-associated were confirmed in vitro to be specific for CMV antigens.

Sampled while nominally healthy, donors likely had unrecorded immune exposures. Germline V CDR1 and CDR2: SGDLS, YYNGEE. Trimming stripped 4 bases from V and 1 base from J, with 17 bases between. This CDR3 has 17 residues. Comments on this clone: Antigen: not known.

PCR used 60 Vbeta primers and 13 Jbeta primers. In the original workflow: Unique TCR beta chains numbered roughly 80 million in a later analysis, with roughly 10 million shared. Generated by immunoSEQ multiplex PCR, the TCRdb table keeps only in-frame clones and is missing some. The D gene and trimming were derived from the DNA, and the V and J assignments and clone size from that table. The table shows about 230,000 clones, with about 85% occurring only once. The sequence was obtained from a girl aged 2-15 years in good health and CMV-seronegative. Specimen: PBMCs. The chain employs TRBV9 and TRBJ2-2, with unresolved D. The CDR3 is CASSFAQASKNTGELFF. The CDR3 region has the DNA TGTGCCAGCAGCTTTGCCCAGGCATCTAAGAACACCGGGGAGCTGTTTTTT.